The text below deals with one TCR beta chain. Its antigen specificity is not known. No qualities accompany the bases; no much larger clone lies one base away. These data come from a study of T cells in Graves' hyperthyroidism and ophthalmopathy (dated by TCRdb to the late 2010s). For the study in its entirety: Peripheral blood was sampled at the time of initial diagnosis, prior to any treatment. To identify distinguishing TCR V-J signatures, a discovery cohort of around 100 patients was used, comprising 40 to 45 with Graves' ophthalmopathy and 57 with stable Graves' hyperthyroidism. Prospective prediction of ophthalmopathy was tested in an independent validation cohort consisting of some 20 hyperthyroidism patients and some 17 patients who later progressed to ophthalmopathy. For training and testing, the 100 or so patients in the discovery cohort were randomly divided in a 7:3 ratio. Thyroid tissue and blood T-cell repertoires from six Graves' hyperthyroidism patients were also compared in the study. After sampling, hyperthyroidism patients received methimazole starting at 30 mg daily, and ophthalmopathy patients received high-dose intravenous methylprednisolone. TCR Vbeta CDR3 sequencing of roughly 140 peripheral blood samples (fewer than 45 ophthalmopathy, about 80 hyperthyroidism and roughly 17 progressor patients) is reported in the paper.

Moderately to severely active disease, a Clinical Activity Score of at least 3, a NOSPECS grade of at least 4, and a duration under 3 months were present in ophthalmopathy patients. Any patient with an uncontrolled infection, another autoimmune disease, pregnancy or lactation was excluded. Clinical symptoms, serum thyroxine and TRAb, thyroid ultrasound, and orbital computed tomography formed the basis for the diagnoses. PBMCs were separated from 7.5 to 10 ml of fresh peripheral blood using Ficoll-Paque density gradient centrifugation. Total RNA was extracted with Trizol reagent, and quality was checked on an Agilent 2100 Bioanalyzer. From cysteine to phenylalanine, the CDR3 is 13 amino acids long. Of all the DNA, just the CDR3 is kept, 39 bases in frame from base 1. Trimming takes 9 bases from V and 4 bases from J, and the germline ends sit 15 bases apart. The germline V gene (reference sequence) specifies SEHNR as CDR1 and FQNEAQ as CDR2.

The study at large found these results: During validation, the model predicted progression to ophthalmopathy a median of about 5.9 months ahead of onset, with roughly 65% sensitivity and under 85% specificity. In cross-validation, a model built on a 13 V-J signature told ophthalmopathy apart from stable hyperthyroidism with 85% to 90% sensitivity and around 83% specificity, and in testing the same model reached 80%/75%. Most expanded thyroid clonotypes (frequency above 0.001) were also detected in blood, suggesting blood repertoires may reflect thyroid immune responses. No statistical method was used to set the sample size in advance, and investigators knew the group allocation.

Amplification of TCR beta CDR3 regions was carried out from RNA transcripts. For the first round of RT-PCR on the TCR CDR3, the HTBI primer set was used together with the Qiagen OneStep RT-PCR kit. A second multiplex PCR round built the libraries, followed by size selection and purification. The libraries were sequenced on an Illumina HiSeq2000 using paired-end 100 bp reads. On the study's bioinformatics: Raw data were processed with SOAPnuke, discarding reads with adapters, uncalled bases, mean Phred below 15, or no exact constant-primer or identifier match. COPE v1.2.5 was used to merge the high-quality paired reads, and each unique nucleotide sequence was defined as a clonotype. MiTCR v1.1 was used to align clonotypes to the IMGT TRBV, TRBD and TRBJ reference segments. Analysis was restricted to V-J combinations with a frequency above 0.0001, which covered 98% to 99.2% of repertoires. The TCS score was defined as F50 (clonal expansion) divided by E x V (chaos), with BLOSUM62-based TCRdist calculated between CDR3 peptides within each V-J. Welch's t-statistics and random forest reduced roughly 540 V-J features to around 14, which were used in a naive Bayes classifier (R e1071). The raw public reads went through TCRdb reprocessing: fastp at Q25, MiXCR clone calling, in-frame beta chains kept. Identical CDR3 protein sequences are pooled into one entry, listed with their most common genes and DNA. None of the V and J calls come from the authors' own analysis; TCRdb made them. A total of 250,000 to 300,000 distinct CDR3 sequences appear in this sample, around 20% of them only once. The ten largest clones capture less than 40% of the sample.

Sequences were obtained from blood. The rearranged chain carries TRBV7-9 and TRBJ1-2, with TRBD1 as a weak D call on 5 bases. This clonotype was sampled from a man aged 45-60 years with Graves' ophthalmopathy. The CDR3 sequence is CASSRDGIYGYTF. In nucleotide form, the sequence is TGTGCCAGTTCCCGGGACGGAATCTATGGCTACACCTTC.